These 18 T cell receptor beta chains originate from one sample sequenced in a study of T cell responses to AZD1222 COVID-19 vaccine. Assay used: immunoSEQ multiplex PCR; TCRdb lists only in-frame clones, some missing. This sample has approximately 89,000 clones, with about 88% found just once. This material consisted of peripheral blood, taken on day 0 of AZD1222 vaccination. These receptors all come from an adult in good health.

The CDR3 sequence: CASSPLTGDGNTIYF. The DNA of the CDR3 is TGCGCCAGCAGCCCCCTCACTGGCGATGGAAACACCATATATTTT. The chain joins TRBV5-1 to TRBJ1-3; D gene unclear. Germline CDR1 reads SGHRS; CDR2 reads YFSETQ. The CDR3 spans 15 residues. Trimming cost V 4 bases and J 3 bases, with 14 bases left between them.

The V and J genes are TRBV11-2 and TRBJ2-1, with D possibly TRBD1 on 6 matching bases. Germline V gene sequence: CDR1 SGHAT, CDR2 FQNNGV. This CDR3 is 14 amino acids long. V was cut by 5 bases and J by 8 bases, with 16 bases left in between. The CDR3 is CASSPFSGDDEQFF. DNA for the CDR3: TGTGCCAGCAGCCCCTTCTCAGGGGATGATGAGCAGTTCTTC.

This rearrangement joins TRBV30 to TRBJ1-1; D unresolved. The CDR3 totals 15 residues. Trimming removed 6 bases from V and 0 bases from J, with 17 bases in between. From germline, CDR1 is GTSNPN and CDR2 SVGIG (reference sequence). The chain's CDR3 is CACTGKAYMNTEAFF. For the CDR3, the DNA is TGTGCCTGCACTGGAAAGGCATACATGAACACTGAAGCTTTCTTT.

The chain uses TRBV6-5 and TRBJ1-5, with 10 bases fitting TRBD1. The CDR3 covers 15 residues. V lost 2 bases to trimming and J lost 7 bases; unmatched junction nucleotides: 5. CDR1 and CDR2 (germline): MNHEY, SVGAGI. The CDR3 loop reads CASSYDRGPGQPQHF. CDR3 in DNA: TGTGCCAGCAGTTACGACAGGGGGCCCGGCCAGCCCCAGCATTTT.

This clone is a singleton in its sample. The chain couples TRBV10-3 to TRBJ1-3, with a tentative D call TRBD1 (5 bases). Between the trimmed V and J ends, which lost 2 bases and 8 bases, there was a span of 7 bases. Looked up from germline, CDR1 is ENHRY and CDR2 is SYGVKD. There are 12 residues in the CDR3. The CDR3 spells CAISEAGYTIYF. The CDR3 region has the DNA TGTGCCATCAGTGAGGCAGGGTACACCATATATTTT.

CDR3 amino acids: CSVGGDEQYF. The CDR3 coding sequence is TGCAGCGTTGGAGGGGACGAGCAGTACTTC. The chain uses TRBV29-1 and TRBJ2-7; possibly TRBD1 or TRBD2 for D (5 bases each). Trimming stripped 4 bases from V and 5 bases from J, with 6 bases between. This CDR3 has 10 amino acids. CDR1 is SQVTM, CDR2 ANQGSEA, per germline.

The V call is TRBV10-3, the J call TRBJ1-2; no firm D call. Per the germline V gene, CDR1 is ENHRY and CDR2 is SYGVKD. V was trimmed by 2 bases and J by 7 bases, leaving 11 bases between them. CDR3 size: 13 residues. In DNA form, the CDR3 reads TGTGCCATCAGTGAGGTGGGCAGGTCTGGCTACACCTTC. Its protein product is CAISEVGRSGYTF.

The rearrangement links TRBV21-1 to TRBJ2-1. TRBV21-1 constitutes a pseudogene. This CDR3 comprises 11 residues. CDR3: CASSKRKGLIF. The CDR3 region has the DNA TGTGCCAGCAGCAAACGGAAGGGCTTAATCTTC.

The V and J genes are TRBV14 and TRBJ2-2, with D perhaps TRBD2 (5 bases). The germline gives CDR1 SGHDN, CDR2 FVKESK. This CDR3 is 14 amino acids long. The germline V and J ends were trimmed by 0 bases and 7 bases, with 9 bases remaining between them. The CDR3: CASSQDSGGGELFF. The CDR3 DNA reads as TGTGCCAGCAGCCAAGACTCCGGAGGCGGGGAGCTGTTTTTT.

In DNA form, the CDR3 reads TGTGCCAGCAGAGAAAGACTAGCGGGGAGAGAGTACGAGCAGTACTTC. It yields the protein CASRERLAGREYEQYF. V gene TRBV6-1 combines with J gene TRBJ2-7; TRBD2 matches at 11 bases. In germline, CDR1 is MNHNS, CDR2 SASEGT. This CDR3 has 16 amino acids. The V segment lost 6 bases and the J segment 4 bases; nucleotides outside the gene matches: 11.

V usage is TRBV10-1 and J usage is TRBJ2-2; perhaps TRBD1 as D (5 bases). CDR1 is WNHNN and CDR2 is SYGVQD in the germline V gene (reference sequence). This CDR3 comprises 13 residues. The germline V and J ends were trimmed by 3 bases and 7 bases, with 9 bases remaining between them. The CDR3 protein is CASSEWTSGELFF. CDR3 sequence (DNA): TGCGCCAGCAGTGAATGGACAAGCGGGGAGCTGTTTTTT.

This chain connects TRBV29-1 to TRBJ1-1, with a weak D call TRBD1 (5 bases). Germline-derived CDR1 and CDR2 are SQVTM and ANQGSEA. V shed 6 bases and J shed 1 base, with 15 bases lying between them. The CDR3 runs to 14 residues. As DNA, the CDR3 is TGCAGCGTCCAACTGGGGGGTGGGAACACTGAAGCTTTCTTT. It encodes CSVQLGGGNTEAFF.

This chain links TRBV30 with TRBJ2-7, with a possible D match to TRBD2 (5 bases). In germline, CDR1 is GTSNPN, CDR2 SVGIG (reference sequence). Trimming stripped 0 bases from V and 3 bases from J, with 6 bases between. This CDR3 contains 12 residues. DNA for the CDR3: TGTGCCTGGAGTGTTACTAGCTACGAGCAGTACTTC. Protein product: CAWSVTSYEQYF.

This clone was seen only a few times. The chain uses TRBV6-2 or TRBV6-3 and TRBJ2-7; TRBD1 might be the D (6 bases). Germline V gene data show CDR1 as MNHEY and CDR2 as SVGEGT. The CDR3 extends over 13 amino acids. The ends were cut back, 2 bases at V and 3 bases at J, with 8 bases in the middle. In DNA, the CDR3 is TGTGCCAGCAGTTACCGGGACAACTACGAGCAGTACTTC. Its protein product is CASSYRDNYEQYF.

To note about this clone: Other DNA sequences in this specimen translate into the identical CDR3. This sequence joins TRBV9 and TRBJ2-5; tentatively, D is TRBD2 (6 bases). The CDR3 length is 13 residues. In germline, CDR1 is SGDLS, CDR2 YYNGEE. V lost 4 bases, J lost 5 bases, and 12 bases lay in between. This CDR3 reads CASSLSRGETQYF. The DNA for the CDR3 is TGTGCCAGCAGCCTAAGTCGGGGGGAGACCCAGTACTTC.

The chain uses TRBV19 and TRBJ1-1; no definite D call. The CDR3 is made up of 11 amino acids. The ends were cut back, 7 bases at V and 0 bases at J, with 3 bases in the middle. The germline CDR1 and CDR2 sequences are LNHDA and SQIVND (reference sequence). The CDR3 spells CASKMNTEAFF. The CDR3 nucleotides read TGTGCCAGTAAAATGAACACTGAAGCTTTCTTT.

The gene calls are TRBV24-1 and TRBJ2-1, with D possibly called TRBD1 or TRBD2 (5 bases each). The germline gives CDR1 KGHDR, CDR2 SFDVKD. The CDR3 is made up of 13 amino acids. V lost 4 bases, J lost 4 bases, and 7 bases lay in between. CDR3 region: CATSEGVYNEQFF. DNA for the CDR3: TGTGCCACCAGTGAGGGGGTTTACAATGAGCAGTTCTTC.

The CDR3 loop reads CATSESSTDTQYF. The CDR3 coding sequence is TGTGCCACCAGTGAATCTAGCACAGATACGCAGTATTTT. V is TRBV24-1 and J is TRBJ2-3; no firm D call. The V gene lost 4 bases and the J gene lost 0 bases, with 4 bases spanning the gap. Germline CDR1 and CDR2: KGHDR and SFDVKD. This CDR3 region has 13 residues.